This T cell receptor (beta chain) was found in a study of T cell repertoires in cytomegalovirus infection. Across the study: Selection of CMV epitopes for the study included recently identified HLA-C-restricted and well-studied HLA-B-restricted ones. From public TCR beta signatures came an indication of both CMV infection and matching HLA type.

The CDR3 is 11 amino acids. Between the trimmed V and J ends, which lost 2 bases and 7 bases, there was a span of 5 bases. Germline CDR1 is MGHRA and CDR2 is YSYEKL. Study-level results: Accumulated public TCR beta family frequency recognized individuals carrying CMV together with the relevant HLA.

TCRdb re-analysed the reads in MiXCR, keeping a single row per CDR3 protein. This table holds fewer than 85,000 distinct CDR3 sequences, approximately 45% found once. Regarding this clonotype: The antigen is unknown.

Source: CD8+ T cells from cultured PBMCs, taken from culture after CMV antigen stimulation. J is TRBJ1-1 and V is TRBV4-1; maybe TRBD1 (5 bases). This clonotype was sampled from a human donor in good health (CMV status not recorded). Some clones in this sample may be carry-over from other donors' samples. The DNA for the CDR3 is TGCGCCAGCAGCCAAAGGGGTGAAGCTTTCTTT. Its translation is CASSQRGEAFF.